The rows below give T cell receptor beta chains drawn from one sample of a study of OX40 agonist ivuxolimab in advanced cancers. The method was immunoSEQ multiplex PCR; TCRdb's version includes in-frame clones alone and lacks a portion of them. The top ten clones hold approximately 25% of a sample with tens of thousands of clones, approximately 88% of them seen once. The input for sequencing was CD4+ or CD8+ T cells sorted from blood, taken in a trial of the OX40 agonist ivuxolimab. The receptors here all came from an adult with an advanced solid tumor such as melanoma, head and neck, liver or kidney cancer. Both conserved end residues are part of each CDR3. The D gene is left open where the match is weak. Only part of the rows carry a size: once, few, many, or a class if the clone is expanded.

J gene | V gene | clone size | CDR3 length | D gene | CDR3 protein | CDR3 DNA
TRBJ2-7 | TRBV28 | NA | 15 | NA | CASSLAVRSSYEQYF | TGTGCCAGCAGTTTAGCGGTACGGAGCTCCTACGAGCAGTACTTC
TRBJ2-3 | TRBV5-6 | NA | 16 | NA | CASSWGDSSYTDTQYF | TGTGCCAGCAGCTGGGGGGACTCATCCTATACTGATACGCAGTATTTT
TRBJ2-3 | TRBV4-1 | NA | 14 | NA | CASSQTERTDTQYF | TGCGCCAGCAGCCAAACAGAGCGTACAGATACGCAGTATTTT
TRBJ1-2 | TRBV23-1 | NA | 15 | TRBD1 | CASSLLATGAFGYTF | TGCGCCAGCAGTCTACTAGCGACAGGGGCTTTTGGCTACACCTTC
TRBJ2-7 | TRBV2 | NA | 15 | TRBD2 | CASSQSGAISYEQYF | TGTGCCAGCAGCCAGAGCGGGGCCATCTCCTACGAGCAGTACTTC
TRBJ2-1 | TRBV10-2 | NA | 14 | TRBD2 | CASGGLAVYNEQFF | TGCGCCAGCGGGGGACTAGCGGTTTACAATGAGCAGTTCTTC
TRBJ1-2 | TRBV2 | NA | 14 | NA | CASSVRDGRYGYTF | TGTGCCAGCAGTGTACGGGACGGGCGCTATGGCTACACCTTC
TRBJ2-3 | TRBV9 | NA | 15 | NA | CASSVAAGGTDTQYF | TGTGCCAGCAGCGTAGCGGCAGGGGGCACAGATACGCAGTATTTT
TRBJ2-7 | TRBV11-3 | few | 15 | NA | CASSLIPNGLYEQYF | TGTGCCAGCAGCTTGATACCTAACGGGCTCTACGAGCAGTACTTC
TRBJ2-1 | TRBV9 | NA | 16 | TRBD2 | CASSGSGGGLYNEQFF | TGTGCCAGCAGCGGGTCCGGGGGGGGCCTCTACAATGAGCAGTTCTTC
TRBJ2-7 | TRBV29-1 | NA | 14 | NA | CSPPRAISGCEQYF | TGCAGCCCCCCCCGCGCTATTTCTGGCTGCGAGCAGTACTTC
TRBJ2-7 | TRBV4-1 | NA | 14 | NA | CASSHLDQVYEQYF | TGCGCCAGCAGCCACCTCGACCAGGTCTACGAGCAGTACTTC
TRBJ1-2 | TRBV7-9 | NA | 14 | NA | CASSPPIGNYGYTF | TGTGCCAGCAGCCCCCCGATAGGGAACTATGGCTACACCTTC
TRBJ1-2 | TRBV6-5 | NA | 13 | NA | CASSYSEGDGYTF | TGTGCCAGCAGTTACTCGGAGGGGGATGGCTACACCTTC
TRBJ2-7 | TRBV15 | NA | 17 | NA | CATSRGEIADSGYEQYF | TGTGCCACCAGCAGAGGGGAGATCGCGGACTCAGGCTACGAGCAGTACTTC
TRBJ2-7 | TRBV7-2 | NA | 12 | NA | CASSFTGYEQYF | TGTGCCAGCAGCTTTACAGGGTACGAGCAGTACTTC
TRBJ1-2 | TRBV29-1 | NA | 14 | TRBD1 | CSVEDREGAYGYTF | TGCAGCGTTGAAGATCGGGAGGGGGCCTATGGCTACACCTTC
TRBJ1-1 | TRBV5-6 | NA | 16 | TRBD1 | CASSLEEGANRMAAFF | TGTGCCAGCAGCTTGGAGGAGGGGGCGAATCGAATGGCAGCTTTCTTT
TRBJ2-1 | TRBV10-3 | NA | 13 | TRBD2 | CATQRENENEQFF | TGTGCCACTCAGCGGGAGAATGAAAATGAGCAGTTCTTC
TRBJ2-7 | TRBV29-1 | NA | 12 | NA | CSVEGAAYEQYF | TGCAGCGTTGAGGGTGCGGCCTACGAGCAGTACTTC
TRBJ2-7 | TRBV4-1 | NA | 15 | TRBD2 | CASSGSRGGAYEQYF | TGCGCCAGCAGCGGGTCGCGCGGGGGGGCGTACGAGCAGTACTTC
TRBJ1-5 | TRBV19 | NA | 14 | NA | CASSIVAGPQPQHF | TGTGCCAGTAGTATAGTGGCAGGGCCTCAGCCCCAGCATTTT
TRBJ2-5 | TRBV2 | once | 16 | TRBD1 | CASSTTGTGYQETQYF | TGTGCCAGCAGTACGACCGGGACAGGGTACCAAGAGACCCAGTACTTC
TRBJ2-3 | TRBV5-1 | NA | 16 | TRBD2 | CASSLVLAGSTDTQYF | TGCGCCAGCAGCTTGGTACTAGCGGGGAGCACAGATACGCAGTATTTT
TRBJ2-7 | TRBV7-6 | NA | 16 | TRBD1 | CASSPPGTESSYEQYF | TGTGCCAGCAGCCCTCCCGGGACAGAGTCCTCCTACGAGCAGTACTTC
TRBJ1-6 | TRBV27 | few | 14 | NA | CASSFMTRNSPLHF | TGTGCCAGCAGTTTTATGACACGGAATTCACCCCTCCACTTT
TRBJ1-1 | TRBV11-2 | NA | 19 | TRBD1 | CASSLRGTGVMVMNTEAFF | TGTGCCAGCAGCTTACGCGGGACAGGGGTAATGGTGATGAACACTGAAGCTTTCTTT
TRBJ2-3 | TRBV11-2 | NA | 13 | NA | CASSPHSWDTQYF | TGTGCCAGCAGCCCTCACTCGTGGGATACGCAGTATTTT
TRBJ1-2 | TRBV10-3 | NA | 13 | NA | CAISERGQYGYTF | TGTGCCATCAGTGAAAGGGGACAATATGGCTACACCTTC
TRBJ1-2 | TRBV6-1 | NA | 15 | NA | CASSEHQGFNYGYTF | TGTGCCAGCAGTGAACATCAGGGGTTTAACTATGGCTACACCTTC
TRBJ1-1 | TRBV6-6 | NA | 15 | TRBD1 | CASTWAGGMDTEAFF | TGTGCCAGCACTTGGGCAGGGGGTATGGACACTGAAGCTTTCTTT
TRBJ2-1 | TRBV6-1 | once | 17 | TRBD2 | CASSEFLAGGAVNEQFF | TGTGCCAGCAGTGAATTCCTAGCGGGGGGGGCGGTCAATGAGCAGTTCTTC
TRBJ1-1 | TRBV2 | NA | 11 | NA | CASSITNEAFF | TGTGCCAGCAGTATAACAAATGAAGCTTTCTTT
TRBJ1-3 | TRBV10-1 | NA | 15 | NA | CASSQTGNSGNTIYF | TGCGCCAGCAGCCAAACAGGAAACTCTGGAAACACCATATATTTT
TRBJ1-1 | TRBV2 | NA | 13 | NA | CASSVVGASRAFF | TGTGCCAGCAGTGTGGTCGGGGCCAGTCGGGCTTTCTTT
TRBJ1-5 | TRBV10-2 | NA | 16 | NA | CASSGDPQGPNQPQHF | TGCGCCAGCAGTGGAGATCCACAGGGCCCGAATCAGCCCCAGCATTTT
TRBJ2-1 | TRBV5-1 | NA | 15 | NA | CASSFGTSSYNEQFF | TGCGCCAGCAGCTTTGGGACCAGCTCCTACAATGAGCAGTTCTTC
TRBJ2-1 | TRBV7-9 | NA | 13 | NA | CASGIARVNEQFF | TGTGCCAGCGGAATAGCGCGAGTCAATGAGCAGTTCTTC
TRBJ2-2 | TRBV27 | few | 15 | TRBD2 | CASSFIAGGDGELFF | TGTGCCAGCAGCTTCATAGCGGGGGGAGACGGGGAGCTGTTTTTT
TRBJ2-2 | TRBV7-6 | NA | 16 | TRBD2 | CASSVSGGAITGELFF | TGTGCCAGCAGCGTTAGCGGGGGGGCCATAACCGGGGAGCTGTTTTTT
TRBJ1-3 | TRBV7-8 | NA | 15 | NA | CASSLFGDLRNTIYF | TGTGCCAGCAGCTTATTTGGAGATCTTAGAAACACCATATATTTT
TRBJ2-1 | TRBV7-9 | NA | 11 | NA | CASSLGDEQFF | TGTGCCAGCAGCTTAGGTGATGAGCAGTTCTTC
TRBJ2-3 | TRBV5-4 | NA | 19 | TRBD2 | CASSLSWLTGGARTDTQYF | TGTGCCAGCAGCTTGAGTTGGTTAACGGGGGGGGCCAGGACAGATACGCAGTATTTT
TRBJ2-7 | TRBV25-1 | NA | 11 | NA | CASSVSYEQYF | TGTGCCAGCAGTGTTTCCTACGAGCAGTACTTC
TRBJ2-1 | TRBV25-1 | NA | 12 | TRBD1 | CASDRGPNEQFF | TGTGCCAGCGACAGGGGGCCTAATGAGCAGTTCTTC
TRBJ1-2 | TRBV2 | NA | 11 | NA | CASSGTDGYTF | TGTGCCAGCAGTGGGACGGATGGCTACACCTTC
TRBJ2-2 | TRBV27 | NA | 15 | NA | CASRLGAINTGELFF | TGTGCCAGCAGACTTGGAGCCATCAACACCGGGGAGCTGTTTTTT
TRBJ1-1 | TRBV14 | NA | 16 | NA | CASSQDAGYMNTEAFF | TGTGCCAGCAGCCAAGACGCGGGATATATGAACACTGAAGCTTTCTTT
TRBJ1-1 | TRBV7-9 | NA | 14 | NA | CASSLLGLPPEAFF | TGTGCCAGCAGCTTACTTGGCCTCCCCCCTGAAGCTTTCTTT
TRBJ1-1 | TRBV19 | NA | 14 | NA | CASSIATGRTEAFF | TGTGCCAGTAGTATAGCCACAGGGCGGACTGAAGCTTTCTTT